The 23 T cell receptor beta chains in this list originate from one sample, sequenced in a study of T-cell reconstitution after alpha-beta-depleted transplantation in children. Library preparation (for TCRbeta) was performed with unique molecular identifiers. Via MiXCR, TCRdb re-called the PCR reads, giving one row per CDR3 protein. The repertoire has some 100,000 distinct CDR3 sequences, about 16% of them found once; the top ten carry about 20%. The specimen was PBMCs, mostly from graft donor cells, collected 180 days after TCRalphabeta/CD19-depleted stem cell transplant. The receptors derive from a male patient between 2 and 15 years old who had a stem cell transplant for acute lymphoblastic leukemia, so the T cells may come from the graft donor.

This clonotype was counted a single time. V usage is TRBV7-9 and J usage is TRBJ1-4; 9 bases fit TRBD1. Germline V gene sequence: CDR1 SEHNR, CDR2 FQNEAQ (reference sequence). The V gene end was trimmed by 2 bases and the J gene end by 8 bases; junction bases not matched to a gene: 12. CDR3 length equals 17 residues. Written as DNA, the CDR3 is TGTGCCAGCAGCTTACGAGGTATTGGGACAGGGAAAGAAAAACTGTTTTTT. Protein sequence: CASSLRGIGTGKEKLFF.

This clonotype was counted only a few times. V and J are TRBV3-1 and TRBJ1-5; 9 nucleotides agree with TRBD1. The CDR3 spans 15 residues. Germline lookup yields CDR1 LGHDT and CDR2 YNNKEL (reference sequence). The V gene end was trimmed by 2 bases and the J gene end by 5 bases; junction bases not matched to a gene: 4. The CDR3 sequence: CASSQSGTGYQPQHF. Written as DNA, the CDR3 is TGTGCCAGCAGCCAATCCGGGACAGGGTATCAGCCCCAGCATTTT.

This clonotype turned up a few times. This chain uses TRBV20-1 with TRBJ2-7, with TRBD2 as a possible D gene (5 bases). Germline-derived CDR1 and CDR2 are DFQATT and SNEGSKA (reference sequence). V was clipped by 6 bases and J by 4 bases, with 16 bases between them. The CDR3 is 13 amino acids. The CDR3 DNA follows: TGCAGTGCCCCCACCCTTGGAGGATACGAGCAGTACTTC. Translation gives CSAPTLGGYEQYF.

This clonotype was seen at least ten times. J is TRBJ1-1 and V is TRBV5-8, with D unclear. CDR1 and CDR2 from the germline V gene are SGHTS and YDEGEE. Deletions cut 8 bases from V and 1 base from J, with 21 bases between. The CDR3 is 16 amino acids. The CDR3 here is CARAYGVGLRNTEAFF. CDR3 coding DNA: TGTGCCAGGGCCTACGGAGTCGGTTTAAGGAACACTGAAGCTTTCTTT.

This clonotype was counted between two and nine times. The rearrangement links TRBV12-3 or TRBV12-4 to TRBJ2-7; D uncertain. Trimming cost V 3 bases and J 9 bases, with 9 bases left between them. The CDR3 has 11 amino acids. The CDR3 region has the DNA TGTGCCAGCAGTTTTTCTGAAGTGCAGTACTTC. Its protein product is CASSFSEVQYF.

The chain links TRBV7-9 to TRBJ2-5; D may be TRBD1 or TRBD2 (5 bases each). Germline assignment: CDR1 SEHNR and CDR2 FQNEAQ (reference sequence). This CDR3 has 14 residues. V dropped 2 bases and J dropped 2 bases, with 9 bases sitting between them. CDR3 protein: CASSLRDRQETQYF. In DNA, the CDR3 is TGTGCCAGCAGCTTACGGGACCGACAAGAGACCCAGTACTTC.

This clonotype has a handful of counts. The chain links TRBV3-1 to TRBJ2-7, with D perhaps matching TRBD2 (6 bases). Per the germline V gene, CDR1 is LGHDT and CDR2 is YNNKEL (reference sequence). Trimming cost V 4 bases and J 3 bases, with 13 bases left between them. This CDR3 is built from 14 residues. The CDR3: CASSPLAGFYEQYF. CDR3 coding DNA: TGTGCCAGCAGCCCACTTGCGGGGTTCTACGAGCAGTACTTC.

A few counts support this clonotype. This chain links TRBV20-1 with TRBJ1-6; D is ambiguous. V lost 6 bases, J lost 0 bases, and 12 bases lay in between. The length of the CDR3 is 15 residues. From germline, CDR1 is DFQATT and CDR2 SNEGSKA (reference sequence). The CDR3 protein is CSANPTGSYNSPLHF. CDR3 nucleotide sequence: TGCAGTGCGAATCCCACCGGCTCCTATAATTCACCCCTCCACTTT.

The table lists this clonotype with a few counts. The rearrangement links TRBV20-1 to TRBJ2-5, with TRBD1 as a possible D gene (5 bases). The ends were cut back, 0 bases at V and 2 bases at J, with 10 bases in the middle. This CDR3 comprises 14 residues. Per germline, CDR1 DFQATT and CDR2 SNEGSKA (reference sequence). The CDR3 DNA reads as TGCAGTGCTAGAGAGGGGCCGTTACAAGAGACCCAGTACTTC. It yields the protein CSAREGPLQETQYF.

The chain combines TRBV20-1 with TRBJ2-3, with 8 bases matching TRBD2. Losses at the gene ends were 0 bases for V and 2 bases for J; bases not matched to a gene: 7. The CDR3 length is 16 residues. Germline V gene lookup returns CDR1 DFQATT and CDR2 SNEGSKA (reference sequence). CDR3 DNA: TGCAGTGCTAGAGATAGCAGCGGGGGATTCACAGATACGCAGTATTTT. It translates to CSARDSSGGFTDTQYF.

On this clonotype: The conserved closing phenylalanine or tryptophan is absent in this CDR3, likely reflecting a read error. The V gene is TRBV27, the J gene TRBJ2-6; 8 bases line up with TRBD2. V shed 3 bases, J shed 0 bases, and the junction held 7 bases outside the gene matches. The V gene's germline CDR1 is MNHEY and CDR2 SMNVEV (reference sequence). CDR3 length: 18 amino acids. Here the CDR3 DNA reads TGTGCCAGCAGTTTTTGGGCCGGGGGGGCCTCTGGGGCCAACGTCCTGACTTTA. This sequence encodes CASSFWAGGASGANVLTL.

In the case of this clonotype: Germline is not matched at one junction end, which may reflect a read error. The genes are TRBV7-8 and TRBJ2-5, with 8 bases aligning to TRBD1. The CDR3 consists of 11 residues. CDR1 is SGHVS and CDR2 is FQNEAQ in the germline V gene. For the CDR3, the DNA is TGTGCCAGCAGCTTAGATGGGGACAGGCGGTTC. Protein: CASSLDGDRRF.

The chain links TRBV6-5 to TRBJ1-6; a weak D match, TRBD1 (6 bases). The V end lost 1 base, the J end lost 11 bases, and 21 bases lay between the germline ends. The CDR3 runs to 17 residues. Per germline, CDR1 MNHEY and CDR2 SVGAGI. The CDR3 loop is CASSYWSGGSAGAPLHF. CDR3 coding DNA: TGTGCCAGCAGTTACTGGTCGGGGGGCAGCGCCGGGGCACCCCTCCACTTT.

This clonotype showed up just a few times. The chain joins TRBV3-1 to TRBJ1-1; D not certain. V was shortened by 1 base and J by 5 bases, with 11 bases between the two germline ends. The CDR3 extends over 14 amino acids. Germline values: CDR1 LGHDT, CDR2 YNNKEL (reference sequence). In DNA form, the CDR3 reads TGTGCCAGCAGCCAAGGAAGTAGAGGGACTGAAGCTTTCTTT. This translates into CASSQGSRGTEAFF.

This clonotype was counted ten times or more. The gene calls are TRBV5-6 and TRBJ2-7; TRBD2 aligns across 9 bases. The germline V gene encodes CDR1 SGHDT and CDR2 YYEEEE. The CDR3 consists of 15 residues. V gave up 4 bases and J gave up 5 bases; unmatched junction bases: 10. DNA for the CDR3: TGTGCCAGCAGCCCCACATGGACTAGCGAAGACGAGCAGTACTTC. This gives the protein CASSPTWTSEDEQYF.

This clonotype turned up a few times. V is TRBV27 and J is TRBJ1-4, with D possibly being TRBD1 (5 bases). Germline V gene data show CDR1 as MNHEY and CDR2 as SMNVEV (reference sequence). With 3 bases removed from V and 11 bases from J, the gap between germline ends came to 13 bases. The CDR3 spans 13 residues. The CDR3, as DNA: TGTGCCAGCAGTTTTGGGAGACGACAGAAACTGTTTTTT. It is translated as CASSFGRRQKLFF.

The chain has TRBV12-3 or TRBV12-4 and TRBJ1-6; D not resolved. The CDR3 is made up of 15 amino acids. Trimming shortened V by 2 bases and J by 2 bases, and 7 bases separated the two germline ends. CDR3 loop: CASSLSGTYNSPLHF. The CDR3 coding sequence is TGTGCCAGCAGTTTATCGGGCACCTATAATTCACCCCTCCACTTT.

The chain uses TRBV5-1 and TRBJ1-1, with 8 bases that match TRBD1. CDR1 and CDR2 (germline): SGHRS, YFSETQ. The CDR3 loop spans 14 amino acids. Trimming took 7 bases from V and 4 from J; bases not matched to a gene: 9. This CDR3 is CASPPGQGTTEAFF. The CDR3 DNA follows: TGCGCCAGCCCCCCCGGACAGGGAACCACTGAAGCTTTCTTT. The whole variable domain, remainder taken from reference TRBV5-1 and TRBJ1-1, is KAGVTQTPRYLIKTRGQQVTLSCSPISGHRSVSWYQQTPGQGLQFLFEYFSETQRNKGNFPGRFSGRQFSNSRSEMNVSTLELGDSALYLCASPPGQGTTEAFFGQGTRLTVV.

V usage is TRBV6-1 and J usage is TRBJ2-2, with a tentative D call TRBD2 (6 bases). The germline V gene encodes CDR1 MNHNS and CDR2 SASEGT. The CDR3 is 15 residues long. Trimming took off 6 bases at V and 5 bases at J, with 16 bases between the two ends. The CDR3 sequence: CASRLPGLPTGELFF. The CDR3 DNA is TGTGCCAGCAGACTACCGGGACTCCCAACCGGGGAGCTGTTTTTT.

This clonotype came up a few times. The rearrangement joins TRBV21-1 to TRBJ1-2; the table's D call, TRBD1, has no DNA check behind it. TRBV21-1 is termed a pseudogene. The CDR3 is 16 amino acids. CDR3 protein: CASSSRATGNNYGYTF. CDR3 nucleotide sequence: TGTGCCAGCAGCAGTCGGGCAACAGGGAACAACTATGGCTACACCTTC.

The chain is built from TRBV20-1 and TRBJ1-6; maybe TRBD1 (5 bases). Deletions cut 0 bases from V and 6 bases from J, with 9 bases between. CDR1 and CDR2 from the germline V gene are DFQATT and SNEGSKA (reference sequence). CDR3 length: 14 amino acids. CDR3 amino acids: CSARDVGGNSPLHF. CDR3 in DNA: TGCAGTGCTAGAGATGTCGGGGGTAATTCACCCCTCCACTTT.

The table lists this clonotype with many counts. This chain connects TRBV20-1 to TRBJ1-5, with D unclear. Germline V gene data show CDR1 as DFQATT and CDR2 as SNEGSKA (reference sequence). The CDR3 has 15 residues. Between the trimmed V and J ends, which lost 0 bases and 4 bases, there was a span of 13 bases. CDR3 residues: CSAREASLRNQPQHF. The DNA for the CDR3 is TGCAGTGCTAGAGAGGCCAGCCTCAGGAATCAGCCCCAGCATTTT.

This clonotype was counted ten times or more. CDR3 protein: CASSLEGGNTIYF. The CDR3 nucleotides read TGTGCCAGCAGCTTAGAAGGGGGAAACACCATATATTTT. The rearrangement uses TRBV7-6 and TRBJ1-3; no definite D call. V lost 1 base to trimming and J lost 4 bases, with 5 bases between them. The germline V gene has CDR1 SGHVS and CDR2 FNYEAQ. The CDR3 runs 13 residues.